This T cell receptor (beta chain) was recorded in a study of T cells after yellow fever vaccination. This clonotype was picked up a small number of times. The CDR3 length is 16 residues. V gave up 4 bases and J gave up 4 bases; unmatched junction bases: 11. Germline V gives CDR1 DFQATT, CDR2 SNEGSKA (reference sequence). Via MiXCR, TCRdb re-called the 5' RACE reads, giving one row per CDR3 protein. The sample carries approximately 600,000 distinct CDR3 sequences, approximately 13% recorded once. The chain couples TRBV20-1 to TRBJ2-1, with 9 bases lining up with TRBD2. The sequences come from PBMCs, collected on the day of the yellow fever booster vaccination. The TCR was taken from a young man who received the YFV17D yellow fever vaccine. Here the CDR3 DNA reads TGCAGTGCTAATGGACTAGCGCGGGCGCTGTACAATGAGCAGTTCTTC. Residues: CSANGLARALYNEQFF.